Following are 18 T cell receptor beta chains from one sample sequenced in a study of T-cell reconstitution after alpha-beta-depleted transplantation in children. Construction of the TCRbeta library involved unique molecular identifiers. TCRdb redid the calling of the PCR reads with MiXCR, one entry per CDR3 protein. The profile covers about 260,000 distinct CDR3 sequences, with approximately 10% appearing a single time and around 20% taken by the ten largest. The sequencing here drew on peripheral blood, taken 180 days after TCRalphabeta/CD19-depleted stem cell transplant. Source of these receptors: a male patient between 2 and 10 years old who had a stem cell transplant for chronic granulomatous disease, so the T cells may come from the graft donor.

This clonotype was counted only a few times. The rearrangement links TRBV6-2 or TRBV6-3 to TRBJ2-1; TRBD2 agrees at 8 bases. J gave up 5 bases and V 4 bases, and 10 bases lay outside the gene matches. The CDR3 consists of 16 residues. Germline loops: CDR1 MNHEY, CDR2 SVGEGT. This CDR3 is CASSSTRLATHNEQFF. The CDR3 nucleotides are TGTGCCAGCAGTTCCACTCGACTAGCGACCCACAATGAGCAGTTCTTC.

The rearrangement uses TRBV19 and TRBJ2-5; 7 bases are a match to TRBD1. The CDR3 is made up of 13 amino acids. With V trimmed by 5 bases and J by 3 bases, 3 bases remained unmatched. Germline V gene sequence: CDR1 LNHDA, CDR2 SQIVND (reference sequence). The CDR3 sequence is CASSLQGKETQYF. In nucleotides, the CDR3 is TGTGCCAGTAGTTTACAGGGGAAAGAGACCCAGTACTTC.

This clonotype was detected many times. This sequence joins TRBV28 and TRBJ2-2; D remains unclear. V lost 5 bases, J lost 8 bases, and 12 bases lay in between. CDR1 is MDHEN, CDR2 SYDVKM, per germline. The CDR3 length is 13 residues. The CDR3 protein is CASSMTLTGELFF. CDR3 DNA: TGTGCCAGCAGTATGACCCTCACTGGGGAGCTGTTTTTT.

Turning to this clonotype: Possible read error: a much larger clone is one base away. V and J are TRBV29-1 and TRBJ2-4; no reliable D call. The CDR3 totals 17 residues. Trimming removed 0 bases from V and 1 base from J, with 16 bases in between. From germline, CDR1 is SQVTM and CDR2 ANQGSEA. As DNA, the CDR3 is TGCAGCGTTGAAGAAAGTACACCGACCCTGGCCAAAAACATTCAGTACTTC. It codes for CSVEESTPTLAKNIQYF.

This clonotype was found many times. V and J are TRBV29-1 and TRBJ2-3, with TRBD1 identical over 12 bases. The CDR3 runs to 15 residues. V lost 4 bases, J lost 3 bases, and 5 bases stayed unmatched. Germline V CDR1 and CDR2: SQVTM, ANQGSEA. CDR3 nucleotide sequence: TGCAGCGTTGTTAGGGACAGGGGGCGGACAGATACGCAGTATTTT. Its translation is CSVVRDRGRTDTQYF.

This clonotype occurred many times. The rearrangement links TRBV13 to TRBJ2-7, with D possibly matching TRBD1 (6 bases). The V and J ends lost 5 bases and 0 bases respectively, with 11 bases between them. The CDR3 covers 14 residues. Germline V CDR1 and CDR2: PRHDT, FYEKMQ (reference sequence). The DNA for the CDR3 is TGTGCCAGCAGCCCAGACAGGTTCTCCTACGAGCAGTACTTC. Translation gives CASSPDRFSYEQYF.

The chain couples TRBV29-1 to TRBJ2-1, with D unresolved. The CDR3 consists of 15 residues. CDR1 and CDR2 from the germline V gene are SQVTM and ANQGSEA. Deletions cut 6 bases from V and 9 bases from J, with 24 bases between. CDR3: CSVPDSAGPSVEQFF. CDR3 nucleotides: TGCAGCGTCCCCGATTCGGCAGGCCCCAGTGTTGAGCAGTTCTTC.

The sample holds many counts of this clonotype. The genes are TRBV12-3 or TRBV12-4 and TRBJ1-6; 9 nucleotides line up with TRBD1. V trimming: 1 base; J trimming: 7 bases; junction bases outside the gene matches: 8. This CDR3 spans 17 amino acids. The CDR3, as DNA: TGTGCCAGCAGTTTAGAGGGACAGGGACCCTCGAATTCACCCCTCCACTTT. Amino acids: CASSLEGQGPSNSPLHF.

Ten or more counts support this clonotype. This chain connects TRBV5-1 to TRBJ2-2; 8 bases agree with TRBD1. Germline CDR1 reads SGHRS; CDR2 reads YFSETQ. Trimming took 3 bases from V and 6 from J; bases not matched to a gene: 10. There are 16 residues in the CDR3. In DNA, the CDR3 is TGCGCCAGCAGCTCAGGGGGCCCGGGGATAGCCGGGGAGCTGTTTTTT. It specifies CASSSGGPGIAGELFF.

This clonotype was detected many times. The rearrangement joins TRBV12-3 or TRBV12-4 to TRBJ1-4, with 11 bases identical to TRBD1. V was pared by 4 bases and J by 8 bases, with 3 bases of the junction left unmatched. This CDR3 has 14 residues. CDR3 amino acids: CASSYRDRGEKLFF. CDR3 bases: TGTGCCAGCAGTTATCGGGACAGGGGGGAAAAACTGTTTTTT.

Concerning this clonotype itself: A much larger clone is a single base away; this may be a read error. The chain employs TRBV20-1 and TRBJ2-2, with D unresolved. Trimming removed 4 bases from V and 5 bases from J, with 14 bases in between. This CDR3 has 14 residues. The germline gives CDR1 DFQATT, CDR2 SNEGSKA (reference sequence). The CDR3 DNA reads TGCAGTGCTACCAGAGGATCTATTACCGGGGAGCTGTTTTTT. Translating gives CSATRGSITGELFF.

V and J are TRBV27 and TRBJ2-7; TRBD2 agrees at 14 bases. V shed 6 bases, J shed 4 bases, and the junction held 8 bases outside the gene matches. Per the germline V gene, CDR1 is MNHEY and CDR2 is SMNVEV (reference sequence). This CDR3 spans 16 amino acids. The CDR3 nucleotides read TGTGCCAGCAGCCAGGGGACTAGCGGGAGTCGGTACGAGCAGTACTTC. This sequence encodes CASSQGTSGSRYEQYF.

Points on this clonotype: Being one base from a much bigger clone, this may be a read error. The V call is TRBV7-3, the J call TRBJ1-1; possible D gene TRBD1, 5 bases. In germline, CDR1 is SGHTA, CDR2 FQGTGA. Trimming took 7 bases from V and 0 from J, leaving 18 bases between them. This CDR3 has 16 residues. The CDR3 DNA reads TGTGCCAGCACCCCAGGGACGACGAGATTGAACACTGAAGCTTTCTTT. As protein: CASTPGTTRLNTEAFF. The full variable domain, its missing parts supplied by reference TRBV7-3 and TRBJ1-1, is GAGVSQTPSNKVTEKGKYVELRCDPISGHTALYWYRQSLGQGPEFLIYFQGTGAADDSGLPNDRFFAVRPEGSVSTLKIQRTERGDSAVYLCASTPGTTRLNTEAFFGQGTRLTVV.

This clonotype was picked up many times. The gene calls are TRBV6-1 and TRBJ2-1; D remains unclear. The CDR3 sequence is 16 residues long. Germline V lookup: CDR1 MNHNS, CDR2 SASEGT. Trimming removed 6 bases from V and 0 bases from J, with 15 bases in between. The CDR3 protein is CASRRRAADSYNEQFF. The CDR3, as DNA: TGTGCCAGCAGGAGAAGAGCAGCCGACTCCTACAATGAGCAGTTCTTC.

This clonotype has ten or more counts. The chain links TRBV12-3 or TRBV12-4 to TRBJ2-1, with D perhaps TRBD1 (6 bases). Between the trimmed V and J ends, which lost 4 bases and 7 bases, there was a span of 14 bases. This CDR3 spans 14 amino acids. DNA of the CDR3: TGTGCCAGCAGTTCGGCAGGGGAGTATAATGAGCAGTTCTTC. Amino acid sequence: CASSSAGEYNEQFF.

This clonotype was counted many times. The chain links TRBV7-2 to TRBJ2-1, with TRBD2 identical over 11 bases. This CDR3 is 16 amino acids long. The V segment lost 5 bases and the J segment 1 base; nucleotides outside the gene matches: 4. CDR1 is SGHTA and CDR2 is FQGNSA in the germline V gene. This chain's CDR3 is CASSTGTSGSYNEQFF. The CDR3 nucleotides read TGTGCCAGCAGCACGGGGACTAGCGGTTCCTACAATGAGCAGTTCTTC.

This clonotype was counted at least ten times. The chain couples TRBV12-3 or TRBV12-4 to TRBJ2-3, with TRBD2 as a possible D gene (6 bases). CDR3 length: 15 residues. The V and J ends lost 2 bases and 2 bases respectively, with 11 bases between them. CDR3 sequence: CASSLFLALTDTQYF. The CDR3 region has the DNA TGTGCCAGCAGTTTATTCCTAGCGCTCACAGATACGCAGTATTTT.

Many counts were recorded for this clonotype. DNA of the CDR3: TGTGCCAGCTCACCGTGGGGGCCGAACACTGAAGCTTTCTTT. Its translation is CASSPWGPNTEAFF. The gene calls are TRBV18 and TRBJ1-1, with D possibly matching TRBD1 (6 bases). The CDR3 totals 14 residues. V was clipped by 3 bases and J by 1 base, with 9 bases between them. Germline V gene lookup returns CDR1 KGHSH and CDR2 LQKENI.